This entry concerns a single TCR beta chain. J gave up 1 base and V 4 bases, and 10 bases lay outside the gene matches. CDR3 length: 17 residues. Germline CDR1 SGHRS, CDR2 YFSETQ. This entry belongs to a study of shared clonotypes between healthy human individuals. The assay was immunoSEQ multiplex PCR, and TCRdb's table has in-frame clones only and misses some. The sample carries hundreds of thousands of clones, roughly four fifths recorded once. The source is a woman in her forties in good health. Some clones in this sample may be carry-over from other donors' samples. The genes are TRBV5-1 and TRBJ2-5, with TRBD2 matching 10 bases. The material sequenced was PBMCs. The CDR3 reads CASSTGTSASSQETQYF. The DNA of the CDR3 is TGCGCCAGCAGCACCGGGACTAGCGCATCATCCCAAGAGACCCAGTACTTC.